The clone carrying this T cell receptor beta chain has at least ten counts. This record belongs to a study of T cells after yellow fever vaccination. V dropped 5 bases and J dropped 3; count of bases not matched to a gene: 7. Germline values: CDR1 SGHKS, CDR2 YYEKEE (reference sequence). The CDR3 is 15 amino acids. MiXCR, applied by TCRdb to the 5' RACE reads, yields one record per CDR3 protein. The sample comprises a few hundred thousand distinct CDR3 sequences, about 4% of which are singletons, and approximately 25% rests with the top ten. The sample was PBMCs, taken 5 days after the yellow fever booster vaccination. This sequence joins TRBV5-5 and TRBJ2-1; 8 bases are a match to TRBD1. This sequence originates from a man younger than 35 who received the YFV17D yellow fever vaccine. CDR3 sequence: CASRPGQGYYNEQFF. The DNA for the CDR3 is TGTGCCAGCAGACCTGGACAGGGATACTACAATGAGCAGTTCTTC.